This T cell receptor beta chain is from a study of T cells in tuberculosis (dated by TCRdb to the late 2010s). For the wider study: To characterize T cells specific for the mycobacterial lipid antigen glucose monomycolate (GMM), the study used CD1B tetramers together with high-throughput TCR immunosequencing. A South African clinical cohort compared IGRA-negative adolescents, IGRA-positive adolescents with latent tuberculosis and adults with active tuberculosis, around 10 per group.

As for this clone: This clone's antigen is unknown. Base qualities are missing; no much larger clone stands one base away.

TCR libraries were generated with the immunoSEQ multiplex PCR assay, using TCR-beta and/or TCR-alpha/delta assays for each sample. The amplified TCR libraries were sequenced using the Illumina high-throughput platform. Concerning the study's data processing: Clustering and dimensionality reduction relied on pairwise TCRdist distances among GMM-specific receptors from T cells that were either sorted ex vivo or expanded in vitro. Each clinical repertoire was scored by mean NN-distance, the average TCRdist to the nearest 10% of tetramer-positive reference sequences. GEM TCR motif frequency was calculated as the fraction of unique TCRs that matched known GEM sequences by V/J usage and CDR3 length. Active tuberculosis was classified by linear discriminant analysis with leave-one-out cross-validation, implemented in scikit-learn. In TCRdb, the immuneACCESS table is reduced to in-frame sequences with V and J assigned. These tables do not hold every clone; where another copy was compared, an unresolved V gene accounts for under half, and the others remain unexplained. For V, J and clone size, that table is used; D and trimming come from the DNA. The table for this sample lists over 35,000 clones; 95% of them were counted only once. The top ten clonotypes cover about 3.7% of the sample.

Points the paper makes about the study in general: Clinical samples were selected based on which cryopreserved specimens were available, and the active tuberculosis cases were adults whereas the controls were adolescents. Using GEM motif frequencies, a classifier achieved about 70% accuracy, whereas a classifier built on the diverse GMM-specific repertoire got to roughly 87% accuracy (AUROC around 0.88). The smaller NN-distances were partly driven by shorter CDR3-alpha lengths in active tuberculosis patients, and the difference for TCR-beta did not reach statistical significance. Compared with IGRA-negative controls, TCR-alpha repertoires from active tuberculosis had smaller mean NN-distances to GMM-specific TCRs, which suggests that these TCRs underwent clonal expansion.

The germline ends are 8 bases apart after V is trimmed by 0 bases and J by 5 bases. From its cysteine to its phenylalanine, the CDR3 spans 13 amino acids. The only DNA kept is the CDR3, 39 bases in frame from the first base. CDR1 GTSNPN and CDR2 SVGIG are derived from the germline V gene (reference sequence). At study entry, adolescents were screened for latent tuberculosis infection using a tuberculin skin test and the QuantiFERON-TB GOLD In-Tube IGRA. Immunosequencing was performed on unsorted cryopreserved PBMC, with approximately 110,000 T cells per clinical donor covered on average. Eleven high schools in the Worcester region of the Western Cape, South Africa, served as enrollment sites for adolescents aged 12 to 18 years. Ten adolescents infected with M. tuberculosis and around 10 uninfected adolescents were chosen and matched for age and sex. For the adolescents, PBMC were isolated by density centrifugation from freshly drawn heparinized blood and then cryopreserved.

The TCR originated in a donor between 10 and 35 years old with latent tuberculosis or without tuberculosis infection. Recombination connected TRBV30 to TRBJ1-5; confidence is insufficient to name the D gene. The source material was PBMCs. The DNA reads as follows: TGTGCCTGGAGTGTACTGGGAGATCAGCCCCAGCATTTT. This sequence encodes CAWSVLGDQPQHF. Reference TRBV30 and TRBJ1-5 proteins supply the regions before and after the CDR3; the full variable domain is: SQTIHQWPATLVQPVGSPLSLECTVEGTSNPNLYWYRQAAGRGLQLLFYSVGIGQISSEVPQNLSASRPQDRQFILSSKKLLLSDSGFYLCAWSVLGDQPQHFGDGTRLSIL.